This record concerns one T cell receptor (beta chain) sequence. Its specificity is unknown. Time point here: persistent/refractory GD, antithyroid drugs over 5 years with positive TRAb. There was RNA extracted from PBMCs, and the TCR library was made from it. The data originate from a study of regulatory T cells in long-lasting Graves disease. Background on the study: Treatment with antithyroid drugs for over 5 years, together with positive TSH receptor antibodies, meant persistent Graves' disease.

The study's findings and limits: Study of thyroid tissue was not done, with only peripheral blood studied. Less diverse TCR repertoires were seen in persistent Graves' patients than in newly diagnosed ones.

Assembly of TCR beta libraries relied on iRepertoire HTBI primers together with Arm-PCR of CDR3 regions. TCRdb reprocessed the multiplex PCR reads via MiXCR and lists one record per CDR3 protein. The data show 650,000 to 850,000 distinct CDR3 sequences, around 30% seen once. Sequenced here: peripheral blood mononuclear cells (PBMCs), sampled when the disease was refractory, from a patient treated with antithyroid drugs. The TCR sequence derives from a female donor with Graves disease.

The CDR3 nucleotides read TGTGCCAGCAGCCAAGATTCGCTAGGAAGTTGGCATGAGACCCAGTACTTC. Translation gives CASSQDSLGSWHETQYF. The chain uses TRBV3-1 and TRBJ2-5; no reliable D call. The CDR3 length is 17 residues. Deletions cut 0 bases from V and 5 bases from J, with 19 bases between. CDR1 and CDR2 (germline): LGHDT, YNNKEL (reference sequence).